The rows below give T cell receptor beta chains drawn from one sample of a study of yellow fever vaccine responses in identical twins. TCRdb re-derived calls from the RT-PCR reads in MiXCR, one entry per CDR3 protein. The table records around 660 distinct CDR3 sequences, more than 80% of them present only once. This material consisted of T cells from blood (PBMCs), unsorted or a sorted subset (not recorded which), taken before or after yellow fever vaccination (not recorded which). The receptors come from a female donor who received the yellow fever vaccine. CDR3s include the opening cysteine and the closing phenylalanine or tryptophan. A D gene is named only where the DNA matches it firmly. Where a row states a size, it is once, few, many or the class of an expanded clone; other rows omit it.

d_call j_call clone_size v_call cdr3_aa cdr3_nt
NA TRBJ1-5 NA TRBV9 CASSYGANQPQHF TGTGCCAGCAGCTACGGGGCAAATCAGCCCCAGCATTTT
NA TRBJ1-1 NA TRBV4-2 CASVPRGETEAFF TGTGCCAGCGTACCACGGGGGGAGACTGAAGCTTTCTTT
NA TRBJ2-1 NA TRBV7-6 CASSLVGNEQFF TGTGCCAGCAGCTTAGTTGGCAATGAGCAGTTCTTC
NA TRBJ1-5 few TRBV4-1 CASSQGGNQPQHF TGCGCCAGCAGCCAAGGGGGGAATCAGCCCCAGCATTTT
NA TRBJ1-1 few TRBV15 CCTAGVNTEAFF TGCTGCACAGCTGGGGTGAACACTGAAGCTTTCTTT
TRBD2 TRBJ2-3 NA TRBV6-1 CASRASGGASVPQYF TGTGCCAGCAGGGCTAGCGGGGGGGCCAGTGTTCCGCAGTATTTT
NA TRBJ1-2 NA TRBV6-5 CASSYSTDFGYGYTF TGTGCCAGCAGTTACTCGACAGACTTCGGCTATGGCTACACCTTC
NA TRBJ2-1 NA TRBV11-1 CASSLSFTSYNEQFF TGTGCCAGCAGCTTGTCCTTTACTAGTTACAATGAGCAGTTCTTC
NA TRBJ2-1 NA TRBV7-6 CASSLVSSRVNNEQFF TGTGCCAGCAGCTTAGTGTCTAGCAGAGTAAACAATGAGCAGTTCTTC
NA TRBJ1-5 few TRBV7-6 CASSLGWGNPGNQPQHF TGTGCCAGCAGCTTAGGGTGGGGGAATCCAGGTAATCAGCCCCAGCATTTT
NA TRBJ2-7 few TRBV4-3 CASSQVAGTSYEQYF TGCGCCAGCAGCCAAGTCGCGGGGACCTCCTACGAGCAGTACTTC
NA TRBJ2-7 NA TRBV7-6 CASSSGQTYEQYF TGTGCCAGCAGCTCGGGACAAACCTACGAGCAGTACTTC
NA TRBJ1-2 few TRBV4-3 CASSPVGPTNYGYTF TGCGCCAGCAGCCCAGTGGGTCCTACTAACTATGGCTACACCTTC
NA TRBJ2-5 NA TRBV5-4 CASSLGGGYQETQYF TGTGCCAGCAGCTTGGGTGGCGGGTACCAAGAGACCCAGTACTTC
NA TRBJ1-1 hyperexpanded TRBV4-3 CASSQEAQREAFF TGCGCCAGCAGCCAAGAGGCGCAGAGAGAAGCTTTCTTT
NA TRBJ2-1 NA TRBV11-1 CASSAQGGTTNNEQFF TGTGCCAGCAGCGCCCAGGGGGGGACTACTAACAATGAGCAGTTCTTC
TRBD2 TRBJ2-7 NA TRBV15 CATSKSSGLSYEQYF TGTGCCACCAGCAAATCTAGCGGCCTCTCCTACGAGCAGTACTTC
NA TRBJ1-1 NA TRBV15 CATSREGTTEAFF TGTGCCACCAGCAGAGAAGGGACCACTGAAGCTTTCTTT
NA TRBJ2-1 NA TRBV4-3 CASSQDFYGEYNEQFF TGCGCCAGCAGCCAAGATTTCTACGGGGAGTACAATGAGCAGTTCTTC
TRBD2 TRBJ2-1 once TRBV4-2 CASSPRTSPSSYNEQFF TGTGCCAGCAGCCCACGGACTAGCCCGAGCTCCTACAATGAGCAGTTCTTC
NA TRBJ1-1 NA TRBV4-1 CASSQVVGNTEAFF TGCGCCAGCAGCCAAGTTGTAGGGAACACTGAAGCTTTCTTT
NA TRBJ2-2 NA TRBV9 CASSVVAGELFF TGTGCCAGCAGCGTAGTCGCCGGGGAGCTGTTTTTT
NA TRBJ2-1 NA TRBV4-3 CASSQQGSSYNEQFF TGCGCCAGCAGCCAACAGGGTAGCTCCTACAATGAGCAGTTCTTC
TRBD2 TRBJ2-1 NA TRBV2 CASSEAGGAYNEQFF TGTGCCAGCAGTGAAGCGGGAGGGGCATACAATGAGCAGTTCTTC
NA TRBJ2-7 NA TRBV15 CATSPAGSYEQYF TGTGCCACCAGCCCTGCCGGCTCCTACGAGCAGTACTTC
TRBD2 TRBJ2-3 NA TRBV7-2 CASSLGASGNTDTQYF TGTGCCAGCAGCTTAGGCGCTAGCGGGAACACAGATACGCAGTATTTT
TRBD1 TRBJ2-1 NA TRBV6-2/TRBV6-3 CASGQGLSYNEQFF TGTGCCAGCGGACAGGGGCTCTCCTACAATGAGCAGTTCTTC
NA TRBJ2-4 NA TRBV3-1 CASSQACGSAKNIQYF TGTGCCAGCAGCCAAGCCTGCGGTTCGGCCAAAAACATTCAGTACTTC
NA TRBJ1-1 NA TRBV4-2 CASSQTGGGNTEAFF TGTGCCAGCAGCCAAACGGGGGGAGGGAACACTGAAGCTTTCTTT
TRBD1 TRBJ1-2 few TRBV4-3 CASSQLEAGGLYGYTF TGCGCCAGCAGCCAATTGGAGGCAGGGGGGCTCTATGGCTACACCTTC
TRBD2 TRBJ2-5 once TRBV7-7 CASSLAPLAGNRETQYF TGTGCTAGCAGCTTAGCGCCACTAGCGGGGAATCGAGAGACCCAGTACTTC
NA TRBJ2-1 NA TRBV11-1 CASSYRGADEQFF TGTGCCAGCAGCTATAGGGGTGCCGATGAGCAGTTCTTC
NA TRBJ1-1 NA TRBV4-3 CASSQVGDMNTEAFF TGCGCCAGCAGCCAAGTTGGGGACATGAACACTGAAGCTTTCTTT